Presented here are 29 T cell receptor beta chains from one specimen sequenced in a study of T cell responses to AZD1222 COVID-19 vaccine. The assay was immunoSEQ multiplex PCR, and TCRdb's table has in-frame clones only and misses some. The data show tens of thousands of clones, under 95% seen once. The sequences come from peripheral blood, collected 28 days after the second AZD1222 dose. The receptors were sampled from an adult who received the AZD1222 COVID-19 vaccine.

V usage is TRBV5-7 and J usage is TRBJ1-1, with 7 bases matching TRBD1. TRBV5-7 is identified as an open reading frame with a role that is uncertain. The CDR3 extends over 16 amino acids. V was pared by 1 base and J by 0 bases, with 6 bases of the junction left unmatched. The CDR3 nucleotides are TGTGCCAGCAGCTTGACAGGGGCCCCAATGAACACTGAAGCTTTCTTT. It yields the protein CASSLTGAPMNTEAFF.

The chain employs TRBV5-1 and TRBJ1-1; 7 bases match TRBD1. The CDR3 length is 11 residues. V was pared by 4 bases and J by 11 bases, with 5 bases of the junction left unmatched. The germline V gene has CDR1 SGHRS and CDR2 YFSETQ. The CDR3 DNA reads TGCGCCAGCAGCCTACAGGGGTTCGCTTTCTTT. Protein sequence: CASSLQGFAFF.

V gene TRBV10-3 combines with J gene TRBJ2-1; D remains ambiguous. CDR1 is ENHRY, CDR2 SYGVKD, per germline. Trimming took off 7 bases at V and 4 bases at J, with 17 bases between the two ends. The CDR3 runs 15 residues. CDR3: CAITTGSPLYNEQFF. CDR3 bases: TGTGCCATCACTACCGGCTCCCCCCTATACAATGAGCAGTTCTTC.

The chain carries TRBV28 and TRBJ1-5, with a weak D call TRBD1 (5 bases). The germline V and J ends were trimmed by 5 bases and 2 bases, with 13 bases remaining between them. Per germline, CDR1 MDHEN and CDR2 SYDVKM. The CDR3 consists of 15 residues. The CDR3 protein is CASSPLGEGNQPQHF. The DNA for the CDR3 is TGTGCCAGCAGTCCCCTGGGGGAGGGCAATCAGCCCCAGCATTTT.

This clone has a single count. The V call is TRBV7-7, the J call TRBJ1-1; D perhaps matches TRBD1 (5 bases). Per the germline V gene, CDR1 is SSHAT and CDR2 is FNYEAQ (reference sequence). V shed 5 bases and J shed 1 base, with 8 bases lying between them. This CDR3 has 13 amino acids. The CDR3 here is CASSPQGNTEAFF. Here the CDR3 DNA reads TGTGCCAGCAGCCCCCAGGGGAACACTGAAGCTTTCTTT.

The rearrangement joins TRBV28 to TRBJ1-6, with 7 bases that match TRBD1. Germline V gene lookup returns CDR1 MDHEN and CDR2 SYDVKM. The CDR3 is 15 residues long. V shed 11 bases and J 5 bases; nucleotides not matched to a gene: 12. This CDR3 reads CAGASQGVNNSPLHF. Here the CDR3 DNA reads TGTGCCGGTGCATCTCAGGGGGTAAATAATTCACCCCTCCACTTT.

The rearrangement links TRBV7-2 to TRBJ2-7, with TRBD2 matching over 13 bases. Germline V gene lookup returns CDR1 SGHTA and CDR2 FQGNSA. V lost 5 bases and J lost 6; bases outside the gene matches: 7. CDR3 length equals 15 residues. The CDR3 sequence is CASSLQLAGGGEQYF. In nucleotides, the CDR3 is TGTGCCAGCAGCCTCCAACTAGCGGGAGGGGGCGAGCAGTACTTC.

The chain couples TRBV12-3 or TRBV12-4 to TRBJ2-3; no clear D. V shed 5 bases and J shed 2 bases, with 5 bases lying between them. The CDR3 is 12 residues long. The CDR3 nucleotides are TGTGCCAGCAGTGTCAACACAGATACGCAGTATTTT. Translation: CASSVNTDTQYF.

J is TRBJ1-3 and V is TRBV18; TRBD1 might be the D (5 bases). The ends were cut back, 6 bases at V and 4 bases at J, with 19 bases in the middle. The CDR3 loop spans 16 amino acids. The germline V gene encodes CDR1 KGHSH and CDR2 LQKENI. CDR3 sequence: CASSPLAGSKGNTIYF. The CDR3, as DNA: TGTGCCAGCTCCCCGCTGGCAGGGTCAAAGGGAAACACCATATATTTT. Full variable domain (rest looked up from reference TRBV18 and TRBJ1-3): NAGVMQNPRHLVRRRGQEARLRCSPMKGHSHVYWYRQLPEEGLKFMVYLQKENIIDESGMPKERFSAEFPKEGPSILRIQQVVRGDSAAYFCASSPLAGSKGNTIYFGEGSWLTVV.

The V call is TRBV28, the J call TRBJ2-7; 7 bases are shared with TRBD1. The CDR3 is made up of 16 amino acids. Germline-derived CDR1 and CDR2 are MDHEN and SYDVKM. With V trimmed by 3 bases and J by 5 bases, 13 bases remained unmatched. The CDR3 protein is CASSLGSAGGLNEQYF. CDR3 coding DNA: TGTGCCAGCAGTTTGGGGTCGGCAGGGGGTTTAAACGAGCAGTACTTC.

The chain joins TRBV4-3 to TRBJ2-5, with D hard to call. Germline CDR1 reads LGHNA; CDR2 reads YSLEER. The CDR3 extends over 14 amino acids. V lost 4 bases and J lost 5, with 14 bases in between. Here the CDR3 DNA reads TGCGCCAGCAGCCCTCGGTCGGGTGATGAGACCCAGTACTTC. Translation: CASSPRSGDETQYF.

CDR3: CASSSPGRQGSNQPQHF. The CDR3 bases are TGTGCCAGCAGTTCCCCCGGACGGCAGGGGAGCAATCAGCCCCAGCATTTT. The chain couples TRBV28 to TRBJ1-5; TRBD1 might be the D (6 bases). CDR3 length equals 17 residues. Germline V gene sequence: CDR1 MDHEN, CDR2 SYDVKM. V dropped 4 bases and J dropped 1 base, with 17 bases sitting between them. Full variable domain (missing parts from reference TRBV28 and TRBJ1-5): DVKVTQSSRYLVKRTGEKVFLECVQDMDHENMFWYRQDPGLGLRLIYFSYDVKMKEKGDIPEGYSVSREKKERFSLILESASTNQTSMYLCASSSPGRQGSNQPQHFGDGTRLSIL.

The V gene is TRBV21-1, the J gene TRBJ2-7. TRBV21-1 is a documented pseudogene. The CDR3 runs 11 residues. The CDR3 DNA is TGTGCCAGCAGCAAAAACTACGAGCAGTACTTC. This gives the protein CASSKNYEQYF.

The V and J genes are TRBV28 and TRBJ2-1; 8 nucleotides agree with TRBD2. Germline values: CDR1 MDHEN, CDR2 SYDVKM. CDR3 length: 16 residues. Trimming at V came to 3 bases and at J to 0 bases, leaving 4 bases not matched to a gene. CDR3 in amino acids: CASSFIAGSSYNEQFF. As DNA, the CDR3 is TGTGCCAGCAGTTTCATAGCGGGAAGCTCCTACAATGAGCAGTTCTTC.

The chain recombines TRBV29-1 with TRBJ1-1; the match to TRBD1 covers 7 bases. CDR3 length: 12 amino acids. Germline CDR1 reads SQVTM; CDR2 reads ANQGSEA. The junction had 5 bases not matched to a gene; V was cut back by 0 bases and J by 10 bases. CDR3 region: CSVEEGRGAAFF. The CDR3 DNA reads as TGCAGCGTTGAAGAAGGCAGGGGGGCAGCTTTCTTT.

This clone was picked up one time. This chain connects TRBV23-1 to TRBJ2-2; TRBD1 matches 9 bases. TRBV23-1 falls under the ORF class, with uncertain function. The J segment lost 6 bases and the V segment lost 6 bases, leaving 8 bases of the junction unmatched. The CDR3 is 15 residues long. The chain's CDR3 is CASRPGQGSPGELFF. The CDR3 DNA reads as TGCGCCAGCAGACCCGGACAGGGGAGTCCCGGGGAGCTGTTTTTT.

This chain connects TRBV4-2 to TRBJ1-4, with D unclear. Trimming removed 4 bases from V and 0 bases from J, with 12 bases in between. The CDR3 contains 16 residues. Looked up from germline, CDR1 is LGHNA and CDR2 is YNFKEQ. This chain's CDR3 is CASSPRTPTTNEKLFF. The CDR3 bases are TGTGCCAGCAGCCCGAGGACTCCGACAACTAATGAAAAACTGTTTTTT.

This chain's CDR3 is CASSPGLTYEQYF. The CDR3 DNA reads TGTGCCAGCAGCCCCGGCCTCACCTACGAGCAGTACTTC. The chain couples TRBV28 to TRBJ2-7; D is unresolved. Per the germline V gene, CDR1 is MDHEN and CDR2 is SYDVKM. Between the trimmed V and J ends, which lost 6 bases and 2 bases, there was a span of 11 bases. This CDR3 contains 13 residues.

The chain employs TRBV5-8 and TRBJ2-5; possible D gene TRBD2, 6 bases. Between the trimmed V and J ends, which lost 4 bases and 2 bases, there was a span of 12 bases. The CDR3 sequence is 14 residues long. Germline V lookup: CDR1 SGHTS, CDR2 YDEGEE. CDR3 in DNA: TGTGCCAGCAGCCCGGGGGACGGACAAGAGACCCAGTACTTC. Its translation: CASSPGDGQETQYF.

The sample holds one count of this clone. V usage is TRBV27 and J usage is TRBJ1-5; D not certain. CDR1 MNHEY and CDR2 SMNVEV come from the germline V gene (reference sequence). Trimming removed 6 bases at V and 0 bases at J, with 12 bases between. CDR3 length: 15 residues. The CDR3 sequence: CASRKGRDSNQPQHF. The CDR3 DNA follows: TGTGCCAGCAGAAAAGGACGGGATAGCAATCAGCCCCAGCATTTT.

The chain uses TRBV11-2 and TRBJ2-1; 12 nucleotides agree with TRBD2. CDR1 and CDR2 from the germline V gene are SGHAT and FQNNGV. With 5 bases clipped from V and 6 bases from J, the junction kept 14 bases outside the gene matches. CDR3 length: 18 amino acids. Written as DNA, the CDR3 is TGTGCCAGCAGCCCCCTTTCCCTAGCGGGAGGGCGCGGCAATGAGCAGTTCTTC. Translated, it gives CASSPLSLAGGRGNEQFF.

The rearrangement uses TRBV7-6 and TRBJ1-5; a possible D gene is TRBD1 (6 bases). The CDR3 extends over 17 amino acids. Germline V gives CDR1 SGHVS, CDR2 FNYEAQ. The V gene lost 5 bases and the J gene lost 10 bases, with 27 bases spanning the gap. The CDR3 protein is CASSPYKTGRGGSPQHF. The CDR3, as DNA: TGTGCCAGCAGCCCGTATAAGACAGGTAGGGGGGGGAGCCCCCAGCATTTT.

This sequence joins TRBV30 and TRBJ2-1; tentatively, D is TRBD1 (6 bases). The CDR3 consists of 14 residues. CDR1 GTSNPN and CDR2 SVGIG come from the germline V gene (reference sequence). Trimming pared 4 bases from V and 2 bases from J, leaving 12 bases between. This CDR3 reads CAWKTGLTYNEQFF. Written as DNA, the CDR3 is TGTGCCTGGAAAACAGGGTTGACCTACAATGAGCAGTTCTTC.

This clone was counted between two and nine times. The chain couples TRBV19 to TRBJ2-2; TRBD1 is a possible D gene (5 bases). Germline CDR1 and CDR2: LNHDA and SQIVND (reference sequence). Deletions cut 8 bases from V and 5 bases from J, with 12 bases between. The CDR3 totals 13 residues. For the CDR3, the DNA is TGTGCCAGTCTCCACCGACAGACCGGGGAGCTGTTTTTT. The encoded protein is CASLHRQTGELFF.

V and J are TRBV9 and TRBJ1-5, with TRBD1 as a possible D gene (6 bases). The germline V gene has CDR1 SGDLS and CDR2 YYNGEE. V gave up 2 bases and J gave up 6 bases, with 9 bases separating them. The CDR3 loop spans 13 amino acids. The DNA for the CDR3 is TGTGCCAGCAGCGTGCAGGGGAGTCAGCCCCAGCATTTT. As protein: CASSVQGSQPQHF.

The chain has TRBV6-5 and TRBJ2-7; TRBD2 matches 9 bases. The CDR3 has 15 residues. The trim removed 2 bases at V and 6 bases at J, leaving 8 bases unmatched. Germline loops: CDR1 MNHEY, CDR2 SVGAGI. The chain's CDR3 is CASSYQLAGLSEQYF. The CDR3 bases are TGTGCCAGCAGTTACCAACTAGCGGGCCTCTCCGAGCAGTACTTC.

V and J are TRBV6-5 and TRBJ1-2; TRBD1 matches 9 bases. The germline V gene has CDR1 MNHEY and CDR2 SVGAGI. V lost 2 bases and J lost 4; bases outside the gene matches: 2. The CDR3 runs to 14 residues. The CDR3 here is CASSYRQGGYGYTF. The CDR3 DNA reads as TGTGCCAGCAGTTACCGACAGGGGGGCTATGGCTACACCTTC.

This chain joins TRBV6-5 and TRBJ1-2; D perhaps matches TRBD1 (6 bases). Between the trimmed V and J ends, which lost 5 bases and 4 bases, there was a span of 17 bases. The CDR3 is 15 amino acids. Germline V gene lookup returns CDR1 MNHEY and CDR2 SVGAGI. CDR3 DNA sequence: TGTGCCAGCAGTCCGGCGGGGGGCGCAGGCTATGGCTACACCTTC. This encodes CASSPAGGAGYGYTF.

V usage is TRBV28 and J usage is TRBJ1-1; D gene uncertain. V was clipped by 3 bases and J by 2 bases, with 7 bases between them. There are 13 residues in the CDR3. Germline V gene sequence: CDR1 MDHEN, CDR2 SYDVKM. CDR3 sequence (DNA): TGTGCCAGCAGTTTGTGGCAAAACACTGAAGCTTTCTTT. Translated, it gives CASSLWQNTEAFF.